The entry that follows covers one TCR beta chain sequence. These data originate in a study of blood T cell repertoires in COVID-19. About the study: The samples span acute and convalescent COVID-19 from the United States, Italy and Spain.

Data came from immunoSEQ multiplex PCR; TCRdb stores just in-frame clones and leaves some out. In the table there are fewer than 200,000 clones, around 85% of which are singletons. The source is a woman aged 55-70 years with acute or convalescent COVID-19. Material: peripheral blood.

The CDR3 sequence is CASSFGQGNQPQHF. In DNA, the CDR3 is TGTGCCAGCAGTTTCGGACAGGGCAATCAGCCCCAGCATTTT. J is TRBJ1-5 and V is TRBV28; TRBD1 matches 7 bases. CDR3 length equals 14 residues. In germline, CDR1 is MDHEN, CDR2 SYDVKM. V gave up 3 bases and J gave up 2 bases; unmatched junction bases: 1.